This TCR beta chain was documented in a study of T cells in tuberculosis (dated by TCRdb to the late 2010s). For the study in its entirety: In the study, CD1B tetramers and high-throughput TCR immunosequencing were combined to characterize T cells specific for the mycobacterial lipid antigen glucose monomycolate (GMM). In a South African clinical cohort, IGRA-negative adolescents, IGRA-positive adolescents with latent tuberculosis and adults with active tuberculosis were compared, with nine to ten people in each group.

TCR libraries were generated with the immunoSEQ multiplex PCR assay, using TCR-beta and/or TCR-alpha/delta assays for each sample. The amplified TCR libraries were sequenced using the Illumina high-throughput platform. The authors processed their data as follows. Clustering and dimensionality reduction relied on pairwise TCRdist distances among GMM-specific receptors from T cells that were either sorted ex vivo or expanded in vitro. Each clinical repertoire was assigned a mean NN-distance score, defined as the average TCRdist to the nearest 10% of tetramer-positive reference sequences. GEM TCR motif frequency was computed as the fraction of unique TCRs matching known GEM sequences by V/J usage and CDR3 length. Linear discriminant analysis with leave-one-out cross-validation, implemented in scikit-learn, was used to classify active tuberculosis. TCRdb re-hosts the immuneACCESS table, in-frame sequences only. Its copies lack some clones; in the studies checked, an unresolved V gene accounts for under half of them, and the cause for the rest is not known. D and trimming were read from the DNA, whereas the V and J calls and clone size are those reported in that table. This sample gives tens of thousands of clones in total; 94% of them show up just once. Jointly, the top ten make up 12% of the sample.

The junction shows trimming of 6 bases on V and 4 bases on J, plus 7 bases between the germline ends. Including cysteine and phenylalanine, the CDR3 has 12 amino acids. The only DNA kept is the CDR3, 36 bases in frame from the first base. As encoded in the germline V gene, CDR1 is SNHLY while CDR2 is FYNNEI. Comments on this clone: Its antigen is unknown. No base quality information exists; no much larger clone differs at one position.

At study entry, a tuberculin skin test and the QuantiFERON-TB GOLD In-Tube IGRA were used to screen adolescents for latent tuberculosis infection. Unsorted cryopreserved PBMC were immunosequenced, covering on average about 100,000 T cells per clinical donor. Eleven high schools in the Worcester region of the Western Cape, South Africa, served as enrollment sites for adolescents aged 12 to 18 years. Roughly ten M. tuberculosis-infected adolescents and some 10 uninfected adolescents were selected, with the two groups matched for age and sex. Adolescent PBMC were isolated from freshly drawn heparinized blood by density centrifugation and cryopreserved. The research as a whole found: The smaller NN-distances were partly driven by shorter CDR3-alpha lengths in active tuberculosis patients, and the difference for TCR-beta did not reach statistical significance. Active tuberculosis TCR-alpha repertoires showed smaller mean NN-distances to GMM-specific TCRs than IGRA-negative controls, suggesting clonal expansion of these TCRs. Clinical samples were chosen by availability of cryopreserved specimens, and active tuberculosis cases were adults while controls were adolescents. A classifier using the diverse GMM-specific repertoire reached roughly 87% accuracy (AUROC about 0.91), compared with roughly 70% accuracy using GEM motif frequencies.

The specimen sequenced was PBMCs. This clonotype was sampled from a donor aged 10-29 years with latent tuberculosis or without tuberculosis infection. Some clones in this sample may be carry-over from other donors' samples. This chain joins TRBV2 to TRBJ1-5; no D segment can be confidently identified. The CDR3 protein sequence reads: CASRPDNQPQHF. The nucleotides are TGTGCCAGCAGGCCAGATAATCAGCCCCAGCATTTT.